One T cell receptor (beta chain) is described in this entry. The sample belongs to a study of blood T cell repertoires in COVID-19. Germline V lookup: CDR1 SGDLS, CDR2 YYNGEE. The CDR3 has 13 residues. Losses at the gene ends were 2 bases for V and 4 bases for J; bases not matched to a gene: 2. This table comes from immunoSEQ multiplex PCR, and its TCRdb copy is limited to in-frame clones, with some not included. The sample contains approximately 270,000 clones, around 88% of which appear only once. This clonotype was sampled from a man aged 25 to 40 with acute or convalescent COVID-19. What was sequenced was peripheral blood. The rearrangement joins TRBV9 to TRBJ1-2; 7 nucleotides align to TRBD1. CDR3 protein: CASSVGQSYGYTF. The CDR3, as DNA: TGTGCCAGCAGCGTGGGACAGTCCTATGGCTACACCTTC.